This T cell receptor beta chain was recorded in a study of post-analysis software for immune sequencing data (dated by TCRdb to about 2015). Regarding the complete study: Recorded disease courses included relapsing-remitting, secondary progressive and progressive-relapsing multiple sclerosis, with some patients lacking subtype annotation. A subset of samples was prepared in parallel using single-end sample barcoding, then pooled and co-amplified after Illumina adapter ligation. The patient repertoires were compared against roughly 12 previously published healthy control repertoires obtained from donors aged about 6 to 28 years.

TCR beta repertoires were profiled from peripheral blood of 13 young patients with multiple sclerosis to demonstrate the VDJtools post-analysis software. The multiple sclerosis patients were children and adolescents ranging in age from about 6 to 17 years. The sample holds a few counts of this clonotype. Which antigen it targets is not known. No per-base quality is available; no much larger clone lies one base away. There are 15 amino acids in the CDR3, from cysteine to phenylalanine inclusive. Only the CDR3 portion is preserved as DNA: 45 bases, with reading frame beginning at the first base. Ends trimmed: V by 5 bases, J by 6 bases; bases unmatched to a gene: 9. The germline V gene (reference sequence) specifies PRHDT as CDR1 and FYEKMQ as CDR2. What the authors observed across the whole study: When samples were clustered directly using the F measure, samples prepared in the same batch co-clustered strongly, which prompted a batch-effect correction. Multiple sclerosis patients had significantly lower normalized Chao1 diversity than controls, a result that suggests substantial peripheral T-cell clonal expansion. Significantly higher frequencies in patients than in controls were found for five or six TRBV segments, including TRBV5-6, TRBV5-1 and TRBV20-1. The multiple sclerosis patient group was slightly younger than the control group.

Library prep was done by PCR. TCRdb names Illumina HiSeq 2500 as the instrument used. To reduce PCR and sequencing biases, unique molecular identifiers were built into the TCR beta cDNA libraries. Approximately 500,000 cDNA molecules were obtained for every 1 to 10 million input T cells, so each molecule roughly corresponded to one T cell. The patient libraries were prepared and sequenced using the same protocol as the earlier healthy control dataset. Within a given batch, samples were prepared together, multiplexed and sequenced on the same HiSeq lane. In the authors' own workflow: MIGEC was used to process the raw barcoded reads, and molecular identifier groups with only a single read were discarded before consensus assembly and CDR3 extraction. Clonotype tables were post-analysed with VDJtools, and diversity was normalized by down-sampling all datasets to the smallest sample size. To correct batch-related cross-sample contamination, repertoire overlap clustering matched CDR3 amino acid sequences but not nucleotide sequences. In-frame beta chains were kept once TCRdb had trimmed the public reads at Q25 with fastp and called clones with MiXCR. Rows with one shared CDR3 protein collapse into an entry with the most common genes and DNA. The V and J calls come from TCRdb's annotation, not from the publication. The sample table contains around 770,000 distinct CDR3 sequences; only one count was recorded for around 45% of them. The ten biggest clones cover just under 5% of the sample.

This sequence was found in a girl aged 10 to 17 with multiple sclerosis. The material sequenced was blood. The chain uses TRBV13 and TRBJ1-2; 10 junctional bases match TRBD1. The CDR3 amino acid sequence is: CASSGFGQGVNGYTF. The nucleotides are TGTGCCAGCAGCGGATTCGGACAGGGGGTGAATGGCTACACCTTC. Full variable domain (CDR3 extended with the reference TRBV13 and TRBJ1-2 proteins): AAGVIQSPRHLIKEKRETATLKCYPIPRHDTVYWYQQGPGQDPQFLISFYEKMQSDKGSIPDRFSAQQFSDYHSELNMSSLELGDSALYFCASSGFGQGVNGYTFGSGTRLTVV.